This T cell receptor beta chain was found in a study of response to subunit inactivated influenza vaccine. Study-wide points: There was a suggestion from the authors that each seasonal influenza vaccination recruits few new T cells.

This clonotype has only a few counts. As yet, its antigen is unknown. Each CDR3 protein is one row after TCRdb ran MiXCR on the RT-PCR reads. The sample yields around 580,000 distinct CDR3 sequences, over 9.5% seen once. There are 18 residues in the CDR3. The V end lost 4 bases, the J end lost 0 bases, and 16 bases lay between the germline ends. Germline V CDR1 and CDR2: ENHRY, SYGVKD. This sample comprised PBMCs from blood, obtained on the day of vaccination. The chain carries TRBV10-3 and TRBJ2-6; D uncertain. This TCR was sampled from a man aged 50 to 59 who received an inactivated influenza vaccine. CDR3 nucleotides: TGTGCCATCAGTGGAGTGGAGCAATTGAGCTCTGGGGCCAACGTCCTGACTTTC. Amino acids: CAISGVEQLSSGANVLTF.